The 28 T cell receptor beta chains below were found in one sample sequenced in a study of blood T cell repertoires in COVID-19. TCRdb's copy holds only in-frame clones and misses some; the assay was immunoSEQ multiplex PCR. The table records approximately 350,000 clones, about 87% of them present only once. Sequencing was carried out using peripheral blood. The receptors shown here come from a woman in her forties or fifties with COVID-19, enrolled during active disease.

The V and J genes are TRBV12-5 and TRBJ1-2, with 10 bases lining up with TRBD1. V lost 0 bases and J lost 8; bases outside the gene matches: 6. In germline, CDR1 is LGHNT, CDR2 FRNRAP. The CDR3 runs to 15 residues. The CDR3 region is CASGLVLGTGEGYTF. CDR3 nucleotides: TGTGCTAGTGGTTTGGTACTCGGGACAGGGGAAGGCTACACCTTC.

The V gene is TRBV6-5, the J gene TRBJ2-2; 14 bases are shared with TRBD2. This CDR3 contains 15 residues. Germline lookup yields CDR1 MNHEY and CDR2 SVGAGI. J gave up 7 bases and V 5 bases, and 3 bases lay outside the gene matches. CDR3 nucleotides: TGTGCCAGCAGTCCGGGACTAGCGGGAGTCGGGGAGCTGTTTTTT. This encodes CASSPGLAGVGELFF.

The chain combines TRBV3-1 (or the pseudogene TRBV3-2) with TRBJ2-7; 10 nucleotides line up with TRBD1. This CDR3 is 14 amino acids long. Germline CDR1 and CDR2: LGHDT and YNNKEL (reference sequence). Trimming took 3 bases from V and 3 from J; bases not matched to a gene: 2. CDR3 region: CASSHGTGDYEQYF. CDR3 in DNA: TGTGCCAGCAGCCACGGGACAGGGGACTACGAGCAGTACTTC.

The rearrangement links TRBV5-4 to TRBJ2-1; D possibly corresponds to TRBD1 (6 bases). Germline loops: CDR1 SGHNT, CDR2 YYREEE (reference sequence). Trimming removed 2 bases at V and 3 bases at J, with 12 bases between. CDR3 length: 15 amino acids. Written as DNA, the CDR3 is TGTGCCAGCAGCTTTAAAGGGGGAAACTACAATGAGCAGTTCTTC. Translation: CASSFKGGNYNEQFF. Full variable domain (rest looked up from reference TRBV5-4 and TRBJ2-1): ETGVTQSPTHLIKTRGQQVTLRCSSQSGHNTVSWYQQALGQGPQFIFQYYREEENGRGNFPPRFSGLQFPNYSSELNVNALELDDSALYLCASSFKGGNYNEQFFGPGTRLTVL.

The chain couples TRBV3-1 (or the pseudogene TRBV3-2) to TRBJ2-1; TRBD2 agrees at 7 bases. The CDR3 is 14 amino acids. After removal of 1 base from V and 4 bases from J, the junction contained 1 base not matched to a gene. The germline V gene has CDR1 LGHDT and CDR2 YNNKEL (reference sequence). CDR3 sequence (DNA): TGTGCCAGCAGCCAAGCGGGACTATACAATGAGCAGTTCTTC. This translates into CASSQAGLYNEQFF.

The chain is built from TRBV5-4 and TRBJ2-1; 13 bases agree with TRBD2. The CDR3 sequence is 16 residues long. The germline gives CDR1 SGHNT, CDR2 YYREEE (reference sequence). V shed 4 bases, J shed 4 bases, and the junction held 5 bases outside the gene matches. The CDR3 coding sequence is TGTGCCAGCAGCGAAGGACTAGCGGGAGTATACAATGAGCAGTTCTTC. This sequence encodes CASSEGLAGVYNEQFF.

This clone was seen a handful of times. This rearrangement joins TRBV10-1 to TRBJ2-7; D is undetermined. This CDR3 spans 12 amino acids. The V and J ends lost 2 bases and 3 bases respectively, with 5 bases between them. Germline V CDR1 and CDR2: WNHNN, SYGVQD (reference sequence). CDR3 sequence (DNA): TGCGCCAGCAGTGAGGGCCGCTACGAGCAGTACTTC. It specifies CASSEGRYEQYF.

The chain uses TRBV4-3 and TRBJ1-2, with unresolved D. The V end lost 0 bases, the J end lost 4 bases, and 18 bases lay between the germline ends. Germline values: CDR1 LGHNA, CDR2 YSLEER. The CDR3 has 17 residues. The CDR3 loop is CASSQDTASSPRYGYTF. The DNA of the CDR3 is TGCGCCAGCAGCCAAGATACAGCCAGTTCTCCCCGCTATGGCTACACCTTC.

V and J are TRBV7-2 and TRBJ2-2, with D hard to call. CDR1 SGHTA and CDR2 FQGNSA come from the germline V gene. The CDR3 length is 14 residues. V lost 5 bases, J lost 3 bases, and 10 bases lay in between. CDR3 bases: TGTGCCAGCAGCCCCTACCGGGACACCGGGGAGCTGTTTTTT. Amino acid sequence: CASSPYRDTGELFF. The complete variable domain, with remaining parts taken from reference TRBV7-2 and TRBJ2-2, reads GAGVSQSPSNKVTEKGKDVELRCDPISGHTALYWYRQSLGQGLEFLIYFQGNSAPDKSGLPSDRFSAERTGGSVSTLTIQRTQQEDSAVYLCASSPYRDTGELFFGEGSRLTVL.

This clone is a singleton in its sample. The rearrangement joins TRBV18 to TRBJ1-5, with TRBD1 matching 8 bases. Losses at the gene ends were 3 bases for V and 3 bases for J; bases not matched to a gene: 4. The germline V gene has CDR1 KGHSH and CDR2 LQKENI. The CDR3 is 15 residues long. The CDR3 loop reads CASSPTGDPNQPQHF. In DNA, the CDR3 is TGTGCCAGCTCACCGACAGGGGATCCCAATCAGCCCCAGCATTTT.

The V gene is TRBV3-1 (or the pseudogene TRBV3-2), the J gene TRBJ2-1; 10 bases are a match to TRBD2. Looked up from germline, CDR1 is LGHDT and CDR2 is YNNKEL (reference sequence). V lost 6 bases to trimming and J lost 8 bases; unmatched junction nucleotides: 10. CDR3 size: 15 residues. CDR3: CASSLGLAASDEQFF. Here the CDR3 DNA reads TGTGCCAGCAGTCTCGGACTAGCGGCCTCGGATGAGCAGTTCTTC.

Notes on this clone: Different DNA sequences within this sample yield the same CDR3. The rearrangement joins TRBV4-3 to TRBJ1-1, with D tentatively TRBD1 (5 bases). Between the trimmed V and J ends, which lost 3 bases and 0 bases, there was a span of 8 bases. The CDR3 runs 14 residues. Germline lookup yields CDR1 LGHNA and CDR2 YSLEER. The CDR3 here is CASSQGLLNTEAFF. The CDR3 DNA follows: TGCGCCAGCAGCCAGGGACTGTTGAACACTGAAGCTTTCTTT.

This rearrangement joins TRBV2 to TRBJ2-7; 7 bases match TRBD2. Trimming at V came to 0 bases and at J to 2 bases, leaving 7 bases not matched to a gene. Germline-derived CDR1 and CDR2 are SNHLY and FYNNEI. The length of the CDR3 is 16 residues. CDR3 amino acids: CASSEAGIAGAYEQYF. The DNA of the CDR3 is TGTGCCAGCAGTGAAGCGGGGATTGCGGGAGCCTACGAGCAGTACTTC.

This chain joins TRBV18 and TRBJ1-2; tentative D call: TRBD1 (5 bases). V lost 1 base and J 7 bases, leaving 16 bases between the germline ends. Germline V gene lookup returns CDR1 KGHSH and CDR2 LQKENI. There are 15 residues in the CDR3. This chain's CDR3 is CASSPRPEGTFGYTF. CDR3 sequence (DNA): TGTGCCAGCTCACCACGTCCCGAGGGGACTTTTGGCTACACCTTC. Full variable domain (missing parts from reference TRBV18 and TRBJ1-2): NAGVMQNPRHLVRRRGQEARLRCSPMKGHSHVYWYRQLPEEGLKFMVYLQKENIIDESGMPKERFSAEFPKEGPSILRIQQVVRGDSAAYFCASSPRPEGTFGYTFGSGTRLTVV.

The CDR3 DNA follows: TGCGCCAGCAGCTTGGGGACTAACAATGAGCAGTTCTTC. Translation gives CASSLGTNNEQFF. The chain uses TRBV5-1 and TRBJ2-1, with D tentatively TRBD2 (6 bases). V lost 0 bases and J 5 bases, leaving 6 bases between the germline ends. Germline V lookup: CDR1 SGHRS, CDR2 YFSETQ. The CDR3 totals 13 residues. Full variable domain (rest looked up from reference TRBV5-1 and TRBJ2-1): KAGVTQTPRYLIKTRGQQVTLSCSPISGHRSVSWYQQTPGQGLQFLFEYFSETQRNKGNFPGRFSGRQFSNSRSEMNVSTLELGDSALYLCASSLGTNNEQFFGPGTRLTVL.

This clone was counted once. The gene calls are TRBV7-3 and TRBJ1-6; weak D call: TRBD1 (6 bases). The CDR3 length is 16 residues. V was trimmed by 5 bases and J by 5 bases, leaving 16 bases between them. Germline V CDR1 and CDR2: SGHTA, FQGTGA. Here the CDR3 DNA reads TGTGCCAGCAGCCACGCGGGGGCAGTTAATAATTCACCCCTCCACTTT. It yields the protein CASSHAGAVNNSPLHF.

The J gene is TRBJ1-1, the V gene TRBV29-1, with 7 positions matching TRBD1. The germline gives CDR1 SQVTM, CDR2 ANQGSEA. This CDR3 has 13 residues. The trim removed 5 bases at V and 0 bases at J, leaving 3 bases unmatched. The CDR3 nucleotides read TGCAGCGTTTGGACAGGTCTGAACACTGAAGCTTTCTTT. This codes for CSVWTGLNTEAFF.

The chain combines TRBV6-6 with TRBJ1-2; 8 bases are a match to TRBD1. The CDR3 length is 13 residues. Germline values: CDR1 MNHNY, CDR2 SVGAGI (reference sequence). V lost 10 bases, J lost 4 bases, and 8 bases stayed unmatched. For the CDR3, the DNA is TGTGCCACTATCGGACAGGGAATCTATGGCTACACCTTC. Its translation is CATIGQGIYGYTF.

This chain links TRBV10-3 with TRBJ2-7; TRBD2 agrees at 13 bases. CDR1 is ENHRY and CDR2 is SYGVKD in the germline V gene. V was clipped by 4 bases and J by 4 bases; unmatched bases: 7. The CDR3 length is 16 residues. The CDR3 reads CAISARGTSGMYEQYF. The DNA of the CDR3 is TGTGCCATCAGTGCGAGAGGGACTAGCGGGATGTACGAGCAGTACTTC.

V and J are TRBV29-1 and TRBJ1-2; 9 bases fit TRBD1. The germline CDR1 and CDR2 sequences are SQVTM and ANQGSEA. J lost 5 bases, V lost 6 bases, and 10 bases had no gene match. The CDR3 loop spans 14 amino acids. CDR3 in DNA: TGCAGCGTGGTGGGGGACAGGGTATCATATGGCTACACCTTC. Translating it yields CSVVGDRVSYGYTF.

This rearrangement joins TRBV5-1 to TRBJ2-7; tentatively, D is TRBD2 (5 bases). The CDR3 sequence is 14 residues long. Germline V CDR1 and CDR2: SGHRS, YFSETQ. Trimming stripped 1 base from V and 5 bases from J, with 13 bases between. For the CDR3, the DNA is TGCGCCAGCAGCTTGATCTGGGGAGTCCACGAGCAGTACTTC. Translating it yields CASSLIWGVHEQYF.

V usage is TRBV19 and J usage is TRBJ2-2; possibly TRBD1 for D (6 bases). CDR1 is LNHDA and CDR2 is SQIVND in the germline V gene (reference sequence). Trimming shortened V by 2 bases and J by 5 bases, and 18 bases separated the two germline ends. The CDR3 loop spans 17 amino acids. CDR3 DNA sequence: TGTGCCAGTAGTATAAGGGGGATGGGCAGGGGTACCGGGGAGCTGTTTTTT. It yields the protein CASSIRGMGRGTGELFF.

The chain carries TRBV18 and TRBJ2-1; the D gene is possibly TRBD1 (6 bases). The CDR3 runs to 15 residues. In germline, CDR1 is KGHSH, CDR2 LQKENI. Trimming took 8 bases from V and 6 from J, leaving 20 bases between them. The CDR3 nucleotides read TGTGCCAGCCTCGAAGTGGCAGGGGTTGCCAATGAGCAGTTCTTC. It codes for CASLEVAGVANEQFF.

CDR3: CASSPSLGSYNSPLHF. Written as DNA, the CDR3 is TGCGCCAGCAGCCCCTCCCTAGGCTCTTATAATTCACCCCTCCACTTT. This chain uses TRBV4-3 with TRBJ1-6; D not resolved. Germline CDR1 and CDR2: LGHNA and YSLEER. The V end was cut by 4 bases, the J end by 4 bases, with 14 bases between. This CDR3 has 16 amino acids.

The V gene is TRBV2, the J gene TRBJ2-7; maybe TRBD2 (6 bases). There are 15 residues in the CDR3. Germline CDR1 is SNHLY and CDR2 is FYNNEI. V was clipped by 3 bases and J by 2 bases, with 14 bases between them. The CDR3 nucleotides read TGTGCCAGCAGTGATCTGGGACTGGCAACCTACGAGCAGTACTTC. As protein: CASSDLGLATYEQYF.

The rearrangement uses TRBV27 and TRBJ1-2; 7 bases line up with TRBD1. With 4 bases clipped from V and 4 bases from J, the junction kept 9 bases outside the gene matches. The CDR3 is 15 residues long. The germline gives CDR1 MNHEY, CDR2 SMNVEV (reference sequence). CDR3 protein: CASSSSGGGSYGYTF. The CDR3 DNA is TGTGCCAGCAGTTCCTCAGGGGGTGGAAGCTATGGCTACACCTTC.

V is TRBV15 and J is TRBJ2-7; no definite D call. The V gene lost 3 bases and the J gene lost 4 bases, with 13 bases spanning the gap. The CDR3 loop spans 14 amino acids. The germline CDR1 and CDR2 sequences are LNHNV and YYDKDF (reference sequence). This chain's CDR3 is CATSSVAAAYEQYF. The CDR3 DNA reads TGTGCCACCAGCAGCGTAGCAGCAGCTTACGAGCAGTACTTC.

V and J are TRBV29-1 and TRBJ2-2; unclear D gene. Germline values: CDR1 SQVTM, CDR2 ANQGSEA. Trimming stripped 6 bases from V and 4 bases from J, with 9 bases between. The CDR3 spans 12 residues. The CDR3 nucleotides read TGCAGCGTCACGACGGGCACCGGGGAGCTGTTTTTT. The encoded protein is CSVTTGTGELFF.